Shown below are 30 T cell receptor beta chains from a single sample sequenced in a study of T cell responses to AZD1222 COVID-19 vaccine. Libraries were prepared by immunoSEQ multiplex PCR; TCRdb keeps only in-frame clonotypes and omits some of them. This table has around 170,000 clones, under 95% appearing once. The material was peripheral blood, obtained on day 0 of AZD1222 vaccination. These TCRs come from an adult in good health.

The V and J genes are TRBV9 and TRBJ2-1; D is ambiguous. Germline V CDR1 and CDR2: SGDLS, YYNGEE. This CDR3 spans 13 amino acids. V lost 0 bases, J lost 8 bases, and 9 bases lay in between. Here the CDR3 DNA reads TGTGCCAGCAGCGTAGAAGAGTGGGATGAGCAGTTCTTC. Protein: CASSVEEWDEQFF.

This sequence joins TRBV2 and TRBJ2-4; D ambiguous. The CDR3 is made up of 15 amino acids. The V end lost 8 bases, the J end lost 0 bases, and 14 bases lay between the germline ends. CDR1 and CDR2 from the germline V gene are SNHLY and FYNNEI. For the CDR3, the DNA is TGTGCCAGCCTGCCGGAGCACGTAGCCAAAAACATTCAGTACTTC. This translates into CASLPEHVAKNIQYF. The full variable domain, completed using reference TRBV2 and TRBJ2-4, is EPEVTQTPSHQVTQMGQEVILRCVPISNHLYFYWYRQILGQKVEFLVSFYNNEISEKSEIFDDQFSVERPDGSNFTLKIRSTKLEDSAMYFCASLPEHVAKNIQYFGAGTRLSVL.

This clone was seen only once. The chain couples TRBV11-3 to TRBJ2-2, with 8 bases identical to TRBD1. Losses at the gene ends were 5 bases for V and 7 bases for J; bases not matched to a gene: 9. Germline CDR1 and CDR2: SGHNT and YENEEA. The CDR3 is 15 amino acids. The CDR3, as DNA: TGTGCCAGCAGCCTGACAGGGGTGAGCAGCGGGGAGCTGTTTTTT. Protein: CASSLTGVSSGELFF.

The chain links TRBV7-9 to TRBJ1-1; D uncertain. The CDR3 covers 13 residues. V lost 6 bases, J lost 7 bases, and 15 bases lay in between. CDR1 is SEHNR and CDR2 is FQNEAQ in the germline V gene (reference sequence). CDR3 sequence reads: CASRLTSESEAFF. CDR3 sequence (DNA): TGTGCCAGCAGACTAACGTCAGAGAGTGAAGCTTTCTTT.

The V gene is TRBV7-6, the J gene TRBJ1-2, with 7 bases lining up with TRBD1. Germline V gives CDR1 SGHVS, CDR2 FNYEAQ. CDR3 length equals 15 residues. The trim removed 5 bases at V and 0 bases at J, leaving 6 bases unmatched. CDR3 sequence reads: CASSSRQGANYGYTF. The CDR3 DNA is TGTGCCAGCAGCAGCCGACAGGGAGCTAACTATGGCTACACCTTC.

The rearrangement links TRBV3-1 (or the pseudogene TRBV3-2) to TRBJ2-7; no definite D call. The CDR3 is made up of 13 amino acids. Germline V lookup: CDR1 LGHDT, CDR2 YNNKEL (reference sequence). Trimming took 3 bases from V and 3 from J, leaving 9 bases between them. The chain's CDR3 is CASSHRVVYEQYF. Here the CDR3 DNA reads TGTGCCAGCAGCCACCGCGTAGTCTACGAGCAGTACTTC.

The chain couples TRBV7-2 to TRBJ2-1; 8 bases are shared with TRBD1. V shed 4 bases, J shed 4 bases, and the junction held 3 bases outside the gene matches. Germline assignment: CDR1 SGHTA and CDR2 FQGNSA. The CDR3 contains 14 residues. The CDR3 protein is CASSSRDRYNEQFF. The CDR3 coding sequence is TGTGCCAGCAGCTCCCGGGACAGGTACAATGAGCAGTTCTTC.

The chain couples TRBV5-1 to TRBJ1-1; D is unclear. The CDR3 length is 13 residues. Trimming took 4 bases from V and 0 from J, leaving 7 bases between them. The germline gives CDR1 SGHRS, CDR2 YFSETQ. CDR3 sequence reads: CASSLFLNTEAFF. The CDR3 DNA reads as TGCGCCAGCAGCCTCTTTTTGAACACTGAAGCTTTCTTT.

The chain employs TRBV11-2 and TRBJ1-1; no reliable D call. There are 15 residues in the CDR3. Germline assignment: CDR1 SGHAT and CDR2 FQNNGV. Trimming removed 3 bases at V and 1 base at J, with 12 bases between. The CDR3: CASSFLGPANTEAFF. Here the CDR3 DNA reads TGTGCCAGCAGCTTCCTGGGTCCGGCGAACACTGAAGCTTTCTTT.

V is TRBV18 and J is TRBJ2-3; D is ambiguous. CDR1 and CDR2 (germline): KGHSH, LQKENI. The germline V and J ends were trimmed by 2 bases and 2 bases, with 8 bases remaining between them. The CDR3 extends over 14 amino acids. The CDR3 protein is CASSPWGSTDTQYF. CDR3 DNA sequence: TGTGCCAGCTCACCATGGGGATCCACAGATACGCAGTATTTT. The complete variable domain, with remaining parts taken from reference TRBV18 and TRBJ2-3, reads NAGVMQNPRHLVRRRGQEARLRCSPMKGHSHVYWYRQLPEEGLKFMVYLQKENIIDESGMPKERFSAEFPKEGPSILRIQQVVRGDSAAYFCASSPWGSTDTQYFGPGTRLTVL.

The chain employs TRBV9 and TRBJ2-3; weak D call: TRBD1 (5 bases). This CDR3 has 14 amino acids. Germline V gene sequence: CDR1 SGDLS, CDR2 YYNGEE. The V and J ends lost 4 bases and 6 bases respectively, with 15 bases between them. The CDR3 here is CASSPHLGVDTQYF. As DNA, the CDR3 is TGTGCCAGCAGCCCACACCTAGGGGTGGATACGCAGTATTTT.

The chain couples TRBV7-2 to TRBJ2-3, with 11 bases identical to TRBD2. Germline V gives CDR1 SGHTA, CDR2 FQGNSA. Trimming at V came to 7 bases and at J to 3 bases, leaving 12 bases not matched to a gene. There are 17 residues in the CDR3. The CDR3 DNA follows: TGTGCCAGCATTCCCTTAGCGGGGGGGCTCGGGACAGATACGCAGTATTTT. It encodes CASIPLAGGLGTDTQYF.

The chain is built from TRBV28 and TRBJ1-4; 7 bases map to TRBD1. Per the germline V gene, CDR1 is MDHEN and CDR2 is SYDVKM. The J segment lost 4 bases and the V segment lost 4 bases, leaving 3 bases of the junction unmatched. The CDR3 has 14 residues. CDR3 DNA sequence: TGTGCCAGCAGTTCTGGGACAGTTAATGAAAAACTGTTTTTT. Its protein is CASSSGTVNEKLFF.

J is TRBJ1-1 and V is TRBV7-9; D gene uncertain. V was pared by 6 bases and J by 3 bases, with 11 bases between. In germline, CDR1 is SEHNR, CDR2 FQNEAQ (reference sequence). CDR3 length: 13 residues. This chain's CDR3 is CASSRSGDTEAFF. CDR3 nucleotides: TGTGCCAGCAGTCGGAGTGGGGACACTGAAGCTTTCTTT.

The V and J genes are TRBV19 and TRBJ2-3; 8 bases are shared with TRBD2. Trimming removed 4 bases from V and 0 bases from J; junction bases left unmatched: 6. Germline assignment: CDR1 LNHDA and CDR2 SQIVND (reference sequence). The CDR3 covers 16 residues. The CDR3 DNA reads TGTGCCAGTAGTACCCATTCTAGCGGGAGCACAGATACGCAGTATTTT. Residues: CASSTHSSGSTDTQYF.

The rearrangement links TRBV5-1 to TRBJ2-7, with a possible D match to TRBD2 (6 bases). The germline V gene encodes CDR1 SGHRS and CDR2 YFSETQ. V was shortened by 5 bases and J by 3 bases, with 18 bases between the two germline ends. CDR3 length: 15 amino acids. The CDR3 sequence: CASRVNGAGFYEQYF. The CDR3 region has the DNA TGCGCCAGCAGGGTCAACGGGGCGGGATTCTACGAGCAGTACTTC. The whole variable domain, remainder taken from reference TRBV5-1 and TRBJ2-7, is KAGVTQTPRYLIKTRGQQVTLSCSPISGHRSVSWYQQTPGQGLQFLFEYFSETQRNKGNFPGRFSGRQFSNSRSEMNVSTLELGDSALYLCASRVNGAGFYEQYFGPGTRLTVT.

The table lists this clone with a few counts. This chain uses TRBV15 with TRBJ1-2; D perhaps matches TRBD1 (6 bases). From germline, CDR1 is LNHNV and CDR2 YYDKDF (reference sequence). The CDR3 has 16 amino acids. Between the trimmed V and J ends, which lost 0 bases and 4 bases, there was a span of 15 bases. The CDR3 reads CATSRDGTGLFYGYTF. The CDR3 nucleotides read TGTGCCACCAGCAGAGATGGCACAGGGCTGTTCTATGGCTACACCTTC. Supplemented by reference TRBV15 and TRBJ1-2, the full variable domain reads DAMVIQNPRYQVTQFGKPVTLSCSQTLNHNVMYWYQQKSSQAPKLLFHYYDKDFNNEADTPDNFQSRRPNTSFCFLDIRSPGLGDTAMYLCATSRDGTGLFYGYTFGSGTRLTVV.

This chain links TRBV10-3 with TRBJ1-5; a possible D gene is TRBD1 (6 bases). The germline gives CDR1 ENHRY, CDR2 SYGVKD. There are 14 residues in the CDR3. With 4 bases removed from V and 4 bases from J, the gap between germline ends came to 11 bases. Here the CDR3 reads CAISGGQPNQPQHF. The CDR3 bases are TGTGCCATCAGTGGCGGACAGCCTAATCAGCCCCAGCATTTT.

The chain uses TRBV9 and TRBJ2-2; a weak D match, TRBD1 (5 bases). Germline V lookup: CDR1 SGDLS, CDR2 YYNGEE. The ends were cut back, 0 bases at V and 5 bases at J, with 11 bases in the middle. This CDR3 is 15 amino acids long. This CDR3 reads CASSVVSQGTGELFF. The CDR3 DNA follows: TGTGCCAGCAGCGTAGTGTCTCAGGGTACCGGGGAGCTGTTTTTT.

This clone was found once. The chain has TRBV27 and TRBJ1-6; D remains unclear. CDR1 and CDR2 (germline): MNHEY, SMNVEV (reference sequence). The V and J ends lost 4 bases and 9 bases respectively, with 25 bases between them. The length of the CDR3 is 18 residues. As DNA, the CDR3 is TGTGCCAGCAGTTCACTCAGCTCCCCCAGTCGGGGATCTTCACCCCTCCACTTT. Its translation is CASSSLSSPSRGSSPLHF.

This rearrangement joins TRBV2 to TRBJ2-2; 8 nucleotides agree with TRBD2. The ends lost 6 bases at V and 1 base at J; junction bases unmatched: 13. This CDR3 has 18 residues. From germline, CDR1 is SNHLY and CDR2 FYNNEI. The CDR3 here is CASRGMGLAGLNTGELFF. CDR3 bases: TGTGCCAGCAGGGGTATGGGGCTAGCGGGCTTGAACACCGGGGAGCTGTTTTTT. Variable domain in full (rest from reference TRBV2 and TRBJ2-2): EPEVTQTPSHQVTQMGQEVILRCVPISNHLYFYWYRQILGQKVEFLVSFYNNEISEKSEIFDDQFSVERPDGSNFTLKIRSTKLEDSAMYFCASRGMGLAGLNTGELFFGEGSRLTVL.

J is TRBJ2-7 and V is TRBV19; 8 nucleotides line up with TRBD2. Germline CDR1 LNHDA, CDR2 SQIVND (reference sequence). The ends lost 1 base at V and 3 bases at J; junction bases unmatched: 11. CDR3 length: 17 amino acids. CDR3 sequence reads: CASSIAGGITKRYEQYF. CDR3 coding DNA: TGTGCCAGTAGTATAGCGGGAGGGATTACAAAACGCTACGAGCAGTACTTC.

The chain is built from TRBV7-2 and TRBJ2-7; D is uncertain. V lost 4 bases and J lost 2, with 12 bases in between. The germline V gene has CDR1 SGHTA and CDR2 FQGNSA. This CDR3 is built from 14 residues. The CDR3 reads CASSSLTTPYEQYF. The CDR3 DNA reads TGTGCCAGCAGCTCCCTAACTACACCCTACGAGCAGTACTTC. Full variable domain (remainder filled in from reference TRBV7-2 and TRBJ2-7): GAGVSQSPSNKVTEKGKDVELRCDPISGHTALYWYRQSLGQGLEFLIYFQGNSAPDKSGLPSDRFSAERTGGSVSTLTIQRTQQEDSAVYLCASSSLTTPYEQYFGPGTRLTVT.

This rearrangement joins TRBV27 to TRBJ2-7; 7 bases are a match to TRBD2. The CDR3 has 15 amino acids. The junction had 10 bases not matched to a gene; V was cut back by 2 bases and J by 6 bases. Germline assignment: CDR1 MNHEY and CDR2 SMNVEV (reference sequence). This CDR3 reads CASSLRRELLTEQYF. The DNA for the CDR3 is TGTGCCAGCAGTTTACGGCGGGAGCTATTAACCGAGCAGTACTTC.

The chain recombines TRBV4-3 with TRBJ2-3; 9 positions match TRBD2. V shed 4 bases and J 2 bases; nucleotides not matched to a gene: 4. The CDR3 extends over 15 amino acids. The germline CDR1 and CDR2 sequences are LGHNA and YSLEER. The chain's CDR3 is CASSLAGGPTDTQYF. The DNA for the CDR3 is TGCGCCAGCAGCCTTGCGGGGGGGCCCACAGATACGCAGTATTTT.

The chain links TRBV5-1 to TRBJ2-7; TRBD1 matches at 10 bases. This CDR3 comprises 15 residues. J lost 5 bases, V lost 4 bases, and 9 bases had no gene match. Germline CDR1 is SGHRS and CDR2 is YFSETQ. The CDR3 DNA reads TGCGCCAGCAGCCTCTCCGGGACAGGGGTAGACGAGCAGTACTTC. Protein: CASSLSGTGVDEQYF.

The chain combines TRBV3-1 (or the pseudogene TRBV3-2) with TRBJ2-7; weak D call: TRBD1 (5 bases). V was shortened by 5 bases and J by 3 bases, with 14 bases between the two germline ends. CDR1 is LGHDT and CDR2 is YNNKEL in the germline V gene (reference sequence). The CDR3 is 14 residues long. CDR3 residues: CASSGSDTSYEQYF. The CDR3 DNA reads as TGTGCCAGCAGCGGATCGGACACAAGCTACGAGCAGTACTTC.

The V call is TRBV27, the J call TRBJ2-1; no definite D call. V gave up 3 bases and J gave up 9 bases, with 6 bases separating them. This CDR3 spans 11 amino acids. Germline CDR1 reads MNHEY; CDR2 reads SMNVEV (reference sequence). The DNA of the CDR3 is TGTGCCAGCAGTTTCCTGGGTGAGCAGTTCTTC. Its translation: CASSFLGEQFF.

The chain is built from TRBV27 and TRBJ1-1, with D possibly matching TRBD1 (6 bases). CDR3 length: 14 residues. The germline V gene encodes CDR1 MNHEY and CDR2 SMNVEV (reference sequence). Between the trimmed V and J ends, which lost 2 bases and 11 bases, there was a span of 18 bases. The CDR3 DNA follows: TGTGCCAGCAGTTTAAACAGGGAAGTAGTCTCGGCTTTCTTT. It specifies CASSLNREVVSAFF.

Here the CDR3 reads CASSAHNSLTNEKLFF. CDR3 DNA: TGTGCCAGCAGCGCACACAACAGCCTGACTAATGAAAAACTGTTTTTT. The chain combines TRBV9 with TRBJ1-4; D is unresolved. The CDR3 consists of 16 residues. The germline V gene encodes CDR1 SGDLS and CDR2 YYNGEE. Trimming took off 3 bases at V and 2 bases at J, with 14 bases between the two ends.